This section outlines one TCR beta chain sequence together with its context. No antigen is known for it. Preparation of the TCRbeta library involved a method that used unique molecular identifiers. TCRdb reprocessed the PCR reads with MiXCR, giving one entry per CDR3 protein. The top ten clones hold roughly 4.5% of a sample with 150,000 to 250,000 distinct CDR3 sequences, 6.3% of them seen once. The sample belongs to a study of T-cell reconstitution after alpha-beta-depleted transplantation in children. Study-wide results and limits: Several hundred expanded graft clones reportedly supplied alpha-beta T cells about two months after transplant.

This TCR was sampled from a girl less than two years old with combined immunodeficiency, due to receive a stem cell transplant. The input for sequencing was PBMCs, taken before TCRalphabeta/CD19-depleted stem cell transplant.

Written as DNA, the CDR3 is TGCGCCAGCAGCCAAGATGTCAGCTCCTACAATGAGCAGTTCTTC. Translated: CASSQDVSSYNEQFF. This rearrangement joins TRBV4-1 to TRBJ2-1, with D unresolved. Between the trimmed V and J ends, which lost 0 bases and 0 bases, there was a span of 6 bases. This CDR3 is built from 15 residues. The germline gives CDR1 MGHRA, CDR2 YSYEKL.